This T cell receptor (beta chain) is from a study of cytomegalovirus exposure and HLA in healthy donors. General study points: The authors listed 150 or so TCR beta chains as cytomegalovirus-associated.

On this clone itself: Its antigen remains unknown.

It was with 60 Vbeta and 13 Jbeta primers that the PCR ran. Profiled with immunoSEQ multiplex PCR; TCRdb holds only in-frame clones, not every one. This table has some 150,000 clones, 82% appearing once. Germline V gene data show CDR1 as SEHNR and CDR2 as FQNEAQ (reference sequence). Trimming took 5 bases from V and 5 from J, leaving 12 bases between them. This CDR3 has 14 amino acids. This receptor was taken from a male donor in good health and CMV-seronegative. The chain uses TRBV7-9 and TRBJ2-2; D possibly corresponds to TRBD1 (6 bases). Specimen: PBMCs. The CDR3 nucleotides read TGTGCCAGCAGCCTCCAGGGGTGGACCGGGGAGCTGTTTTTT. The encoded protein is CASSLQGWTGELFF. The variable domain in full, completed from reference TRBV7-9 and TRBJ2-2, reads DTGVSQNPRHKITKRGQNVTFRCDPISEHNRLYWYRQTLGQGPEFLTYFQNEAQLEKSRLLSDRFSAERPKGSFSTLEIQRTEQGDSAMYLCASSLQGWTGELFFGEGSRLTVL.